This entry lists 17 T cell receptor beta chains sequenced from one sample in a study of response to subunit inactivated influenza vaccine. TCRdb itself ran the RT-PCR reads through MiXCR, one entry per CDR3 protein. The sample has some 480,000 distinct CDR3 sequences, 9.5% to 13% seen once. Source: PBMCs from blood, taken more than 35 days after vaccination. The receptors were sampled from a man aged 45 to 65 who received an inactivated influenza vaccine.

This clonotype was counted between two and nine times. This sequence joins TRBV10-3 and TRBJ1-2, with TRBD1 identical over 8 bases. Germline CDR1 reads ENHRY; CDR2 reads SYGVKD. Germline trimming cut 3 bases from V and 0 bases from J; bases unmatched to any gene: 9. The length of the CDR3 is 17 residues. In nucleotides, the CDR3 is TGTGCCATCAGTGATCGGGACAGGTCCTTAACTAACTATGGCTACACCTTC. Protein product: CAISDRDRSLTNYGYTF.

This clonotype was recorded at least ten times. This CDR3 is CASIRGTGGEGPPLPLRNQPQHF. CDR3 nucleotide sequence: TGTGCCAGCATCCGAGGGACAGGGGGCGAGGGGCCTCCACTCCCGTTACGGAATCAGCCCCAGCATTTT. The rearrangement uses TRBV6-6 and TRBJ1-5, with 12 nucleotides matching TRBD1. In germline, CDR1 is MNHNY, CDR2 SVGAGI (reference sequence). The length of the CDR3 is 23 residues. V lost 7 bases to trimming and J lost 4 bases; unmatched junction nucleotides: 29.

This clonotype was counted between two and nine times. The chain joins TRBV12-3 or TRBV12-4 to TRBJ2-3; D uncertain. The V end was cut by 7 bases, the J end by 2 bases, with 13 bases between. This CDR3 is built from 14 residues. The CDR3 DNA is TGTGCCAGCACCCCCGATAGCAACACAGATACGCAGTATTTT. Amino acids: CASTPDSNTDTQYF.

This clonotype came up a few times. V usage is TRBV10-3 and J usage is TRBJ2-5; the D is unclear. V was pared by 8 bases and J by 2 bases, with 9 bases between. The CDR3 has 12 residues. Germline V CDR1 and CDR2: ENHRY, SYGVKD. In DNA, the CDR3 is TGTGCCATCGGGTGGCGGCAAGAGACCCAGTACTTC. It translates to CAIGWRQETQYF.

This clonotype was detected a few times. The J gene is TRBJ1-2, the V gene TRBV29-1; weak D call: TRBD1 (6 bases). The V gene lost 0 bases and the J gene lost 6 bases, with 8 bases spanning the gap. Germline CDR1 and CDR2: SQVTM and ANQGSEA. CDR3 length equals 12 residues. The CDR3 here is CSVEDRGNGYTF. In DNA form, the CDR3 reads TGCAGCGTTGAAGACAGGGGTAATGGCTACACCTTC.

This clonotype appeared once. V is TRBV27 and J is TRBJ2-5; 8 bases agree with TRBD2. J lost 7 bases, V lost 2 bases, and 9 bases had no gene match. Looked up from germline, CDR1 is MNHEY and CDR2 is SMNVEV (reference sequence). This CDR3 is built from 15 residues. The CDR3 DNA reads TGTGCCAGCAGTTTAAGAGGACTAGCAGGCGGGACCCAGTACTTC. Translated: CASSLRGLAGGTQYF.

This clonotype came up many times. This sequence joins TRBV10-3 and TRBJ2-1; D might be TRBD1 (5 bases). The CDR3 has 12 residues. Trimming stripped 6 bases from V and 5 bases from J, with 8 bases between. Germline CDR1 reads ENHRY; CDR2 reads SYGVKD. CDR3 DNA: TGTGCCATCAGGGGGCTTGACAATGAGCAGTTCTTC. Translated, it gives CAIRGLDNEQFF.

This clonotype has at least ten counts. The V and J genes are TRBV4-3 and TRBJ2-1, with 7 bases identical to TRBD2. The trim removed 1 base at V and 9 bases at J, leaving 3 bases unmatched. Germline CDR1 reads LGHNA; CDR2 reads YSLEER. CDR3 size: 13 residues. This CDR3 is CASSQGGGGEQFF. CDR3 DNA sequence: TGCGCCAGCAGCCAAGGTGGCGGGGGTGAGCAGTTCTTC.

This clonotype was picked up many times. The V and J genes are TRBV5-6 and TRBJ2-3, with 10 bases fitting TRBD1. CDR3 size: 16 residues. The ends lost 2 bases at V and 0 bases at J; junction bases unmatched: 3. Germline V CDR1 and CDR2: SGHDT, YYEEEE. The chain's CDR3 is CASSFGTGESTDTQYF. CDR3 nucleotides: TGTGCCAGCAGCTTTGGGACAGGGGAAAGCACAGATACGCAGTATTTT. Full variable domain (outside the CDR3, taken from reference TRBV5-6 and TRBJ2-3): DAGVTQSPTHLIKTRGQQVTLRCSPKSGHDTVSWYQQALGQGPQFIFQYYEEEERQRGNFPDRFSGHQFPNYSSELNVNALLLGDSALYLCASSFGTGESTDTQYFGPGTRLTVL.

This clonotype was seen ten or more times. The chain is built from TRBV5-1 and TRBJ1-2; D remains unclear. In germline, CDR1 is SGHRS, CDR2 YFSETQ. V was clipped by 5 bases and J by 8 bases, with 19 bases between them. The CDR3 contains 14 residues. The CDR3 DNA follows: TGCGCCAGCAGTTCTACGGACGGTGGTAGCGGCTACACCTTC. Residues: CASSSTDGGSGYTF.

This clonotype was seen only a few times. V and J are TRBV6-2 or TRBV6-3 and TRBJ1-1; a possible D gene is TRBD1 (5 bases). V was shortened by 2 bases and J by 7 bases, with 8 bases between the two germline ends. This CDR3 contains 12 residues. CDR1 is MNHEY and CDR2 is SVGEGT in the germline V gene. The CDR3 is CASSYTGLEAFF. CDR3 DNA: TGTGCCAGCAGTTACACGGGACTTGAAGCTTTCTTT.

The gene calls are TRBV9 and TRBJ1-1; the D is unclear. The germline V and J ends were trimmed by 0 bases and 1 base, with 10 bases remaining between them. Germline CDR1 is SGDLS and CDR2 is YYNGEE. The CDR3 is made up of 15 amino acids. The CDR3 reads CASSVGHSGNTEAFF. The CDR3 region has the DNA TGTGCCAGCAGCGTAGGACATTCGGGGAACACTGAAGCTTTCTTT. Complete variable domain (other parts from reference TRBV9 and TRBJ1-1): DSGVTQTPKHLITATGQRVTLRCSPRSGDLSVYWYQQSLDQGLQFLIQYYNGEERAKGNILERFSAQQFPDLHSELNLSSLELGDSALYFCASSVGHSGNTEAFFGQGTRLTVV.

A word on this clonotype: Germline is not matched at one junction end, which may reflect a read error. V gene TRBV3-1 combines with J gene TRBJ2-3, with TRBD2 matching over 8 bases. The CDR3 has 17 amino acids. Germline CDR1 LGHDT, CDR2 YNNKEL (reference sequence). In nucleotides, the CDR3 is TGTACCAGCAGCCAGAGTCTTAGCGGGGCCAGCACAGATACGCAGTATTTT. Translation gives CTSSQSLSGASTDTQYF.

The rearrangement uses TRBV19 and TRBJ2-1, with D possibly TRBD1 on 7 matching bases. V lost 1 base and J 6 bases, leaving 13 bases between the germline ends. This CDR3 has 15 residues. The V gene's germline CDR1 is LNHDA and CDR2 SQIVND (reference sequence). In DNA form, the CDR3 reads TGTGCCAGTAGTATAGTCGGGGGACAGCGCAATGAGCAGTTCTTC. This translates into CASSIVGGQRNEQFF.

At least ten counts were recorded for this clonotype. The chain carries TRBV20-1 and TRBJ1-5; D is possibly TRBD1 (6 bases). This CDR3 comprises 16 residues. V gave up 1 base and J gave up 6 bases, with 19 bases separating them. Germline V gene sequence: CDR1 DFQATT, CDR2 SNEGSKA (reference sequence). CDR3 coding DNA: TGCAGTGCTAGAGGGGGGGGCCCGGGGGCAGGTCAGCCCCAGCATTTT. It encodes CSARGGGPGAGQPQHF.

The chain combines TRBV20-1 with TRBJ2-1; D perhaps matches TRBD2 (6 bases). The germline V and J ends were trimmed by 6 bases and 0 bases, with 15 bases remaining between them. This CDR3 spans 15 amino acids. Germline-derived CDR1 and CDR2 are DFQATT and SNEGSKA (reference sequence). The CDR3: CSAPGTSSSYNEQFF. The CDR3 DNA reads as TGCAGTGCCCCTGGGACTTCTAGCTCCTACAATGAGCAGTTCTTC.

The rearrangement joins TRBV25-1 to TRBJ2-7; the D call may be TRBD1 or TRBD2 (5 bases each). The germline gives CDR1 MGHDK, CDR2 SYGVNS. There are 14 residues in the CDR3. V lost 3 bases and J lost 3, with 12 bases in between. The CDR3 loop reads CASSEKGRDYEQYF. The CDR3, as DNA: TGTGCCAGCAGTGAGAAGGGACGGGACTACGAGCAGTACTTC.